This entry describes one T cell receptor beta chain. Its antigen remains unknown. The data belong to a study of shared clonotypes between healthy human individuals. Terminally differentiated effector memory CD45RA+ cells were excluded by CCR7 positive selection of CD45RO-negative cells. Trimming stripped 2 bases from V and 3 bases from J, with 8 bases between. The CDR3 loop spans 13 amino acids. Germline loops: CDR1 MNHEY, CDR2 SVGAGI. The test was conducted at deep level. Libraries were prepared by immunoSEQ multiplex PCR; TCRdb keeps only in-frame clonotypes and omits some of them. The data hold approximately 650,000 clones, with about 95% observed a single time. Study findings and constraints: Despite large depth, sorted-subset datasets appeared incompletely sequenced. Naive subsets generally exceeded memory subsets in estimated richness.

The sequencing sample was made of naive CD8+ T cells sorted from blood. V gene TRBV6-5 combines with J gene TRBJ2-7; D unclear. The TCR originated in a woman aged 25-40 years in good health. For the CDR3, the DNA is TGTGCCAGCAGTTACCTAGGGAACTACGAGCAGTACTTC. It yields the protein CASSYLGNYEQYF.